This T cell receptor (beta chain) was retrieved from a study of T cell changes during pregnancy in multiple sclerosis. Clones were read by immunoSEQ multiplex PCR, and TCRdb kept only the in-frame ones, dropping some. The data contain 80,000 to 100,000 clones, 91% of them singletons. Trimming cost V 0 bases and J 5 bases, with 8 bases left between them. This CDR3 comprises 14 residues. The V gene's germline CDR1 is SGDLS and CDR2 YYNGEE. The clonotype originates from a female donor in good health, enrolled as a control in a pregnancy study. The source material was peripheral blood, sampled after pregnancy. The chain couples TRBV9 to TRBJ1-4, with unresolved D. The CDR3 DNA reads TGTGCCAGCAGCGTAGGGACTTTGAATGAAAAACTGTTTTTT. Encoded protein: CASSVGTLNEKLFF.